The source of this T cell receptor beta chain is a study of blood T cell repertoires in COVID-19. V gave up 5 bases and J gave up 6 bases, with 17 bases separating them. Germline V gene lookup returns CDR1 MNHEY and CDR2 SMNVEV (reference sequence). The CDR3 is 15 amino acids. Clones were read by immunoSEQ multiplex PCR, and TCRdb kept only the in-frame ones, dropping some. The sample includes 130,000 or so clones, 75% to 90% of them seen just once. The sample consisted of peripheral blood. This sequence was found in a man in his 70s with active or convalescent COVID-19. The V and J genes are TRBV27 and TRBJ2-1, with D perhaps matching TRBD1 (5 bases). The CDR3 coding sequence is TGTGCCAGCAGTCAAGGGGCGTGGGCTGGCAATGAGCAGTTCTTC. This gives the protein CASSQGAWAGNEQFF.